This T cell receptor (beta chain) was captured in a study of T cells after yellow fever vaccination. Study-wide results and caveats: Detected again after the booster were most primary-vaccination clones, at 96% CD4 and 88% CD8. Few clonotypes appeared in both CD4 and CD8 compartments.

The CDR3 sequence is 16 residues long. Germline assignment: CDR1 SGHTA and CDR2 FQGNSA. V shed 2 bases, J shed 2 bases, and the junction held 7 bases outside the gene matches. TCRdb analysed the 5' RACE reads with MiXCR anew, one entry per CDR3 protein. Here the sample spans under 700,000 distinct CDR3 sequences, about a sixth being singletons. This clonotype was observed a few times. The antigen is not known. This chain connects TRBV7-2 to TRBJ2-3; 7 nucleotides agree with TRBD2. This TCR was recovered from a man aged 18 to 35 who received the YFV17D yellow fever vaccine. The sequences come from PBMCs, collected roughly 5 days after the first yellow fever vaccination. CDR3: CASSLRAAGDTDTQYF. The CDR3 coding sequence is TGTGCCAGCAGCTTACGGGCCGCGGGGGACACAGATACGCAGTATTTT. Full variable domain (outside the CDR3, taken from reference TRBV7-2 and TRBJ2-3): GAGVSQSPSNKVTEKGKDVELRCDPISGHTALYWYRQSLGQGLEFLIYFQGNSAPDKSGLPSDRFSAERTGGSVSTLTIQRTQQEDSAVYLCASSLRAAGDTDTQYFGPGTRLTVL.